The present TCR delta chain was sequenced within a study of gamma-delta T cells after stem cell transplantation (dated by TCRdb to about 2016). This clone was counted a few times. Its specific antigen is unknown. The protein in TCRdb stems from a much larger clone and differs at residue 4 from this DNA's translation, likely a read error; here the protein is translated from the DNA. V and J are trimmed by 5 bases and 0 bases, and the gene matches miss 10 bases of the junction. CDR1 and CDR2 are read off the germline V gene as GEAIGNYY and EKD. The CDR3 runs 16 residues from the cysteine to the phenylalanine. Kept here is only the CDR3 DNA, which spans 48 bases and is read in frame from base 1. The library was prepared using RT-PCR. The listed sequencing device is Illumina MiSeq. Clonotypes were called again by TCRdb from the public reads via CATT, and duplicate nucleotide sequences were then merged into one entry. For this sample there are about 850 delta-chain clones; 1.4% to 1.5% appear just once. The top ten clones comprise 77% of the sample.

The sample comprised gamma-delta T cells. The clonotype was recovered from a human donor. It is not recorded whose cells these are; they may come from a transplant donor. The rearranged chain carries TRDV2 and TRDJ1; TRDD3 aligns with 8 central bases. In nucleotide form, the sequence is TGTGCCTGTGGCGTACTGGGGGGCAAGGACACCGATAAACTCATCTTT. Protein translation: CACGVLGGKDTDKLIF.